This T cell receptor (beta chain) derives from a study of cytomegalovirus exposure and HLA in healthy donors. TCRdb's copy holds only in-frame clones and misses some; the assay was immunoSEQ multiplex PCR. The repertoire includes about 160,000 clones, 86% of them detected once, and approximately 2.4% sits in the top ten. With V trimmed by 2 bases and J by 1 base, 3 bases remained unmatched. The CDR3 has 16 amino acids. The germline V gene encodes CDR1 SGHVS and CDR2 FQNEAQ. The sample consisted of PBMCs. V is TRBV7-8 and J is TRBJ2-7; TRBD2 matches at 12 bases. The receptor comes from a woman aged 18-29 years in good health and CMV-seronegative. The CDR3 protein is CASSLSTSGRSYEQYF. The CDR3, as DNA: TGTGCCAGCAGCTTATCGACTAGCGGGAGATCCTACGAGCAGTACTTC.